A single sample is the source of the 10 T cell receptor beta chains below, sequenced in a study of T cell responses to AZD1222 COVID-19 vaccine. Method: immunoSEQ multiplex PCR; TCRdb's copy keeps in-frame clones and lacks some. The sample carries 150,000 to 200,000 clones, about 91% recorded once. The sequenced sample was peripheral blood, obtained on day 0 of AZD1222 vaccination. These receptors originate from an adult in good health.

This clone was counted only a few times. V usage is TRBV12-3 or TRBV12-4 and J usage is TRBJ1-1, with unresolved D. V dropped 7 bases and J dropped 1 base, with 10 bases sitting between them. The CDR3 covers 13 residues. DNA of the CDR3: TGTGCCAGCACCTTGCAGACGAACACTGAAGCTTTCTTT. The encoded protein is CASTLQTNTEAFF.

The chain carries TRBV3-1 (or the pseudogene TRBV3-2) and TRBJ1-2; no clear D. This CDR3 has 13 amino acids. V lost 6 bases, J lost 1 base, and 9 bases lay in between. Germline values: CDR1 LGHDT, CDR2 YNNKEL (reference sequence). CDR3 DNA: TGTGCCAGCAGTAAGGGTTATAACTATGGCTACACCTTC. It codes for CASSKGYNYGYTF.

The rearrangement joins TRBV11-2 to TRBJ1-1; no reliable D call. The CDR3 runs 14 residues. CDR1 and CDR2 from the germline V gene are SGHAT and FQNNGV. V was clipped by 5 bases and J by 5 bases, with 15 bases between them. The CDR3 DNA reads TGTGCCAGCAGCCCCGGCGTCCGTGGGACTGAAGCTTTCTTT. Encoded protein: CASSPGVRGTEAFF.

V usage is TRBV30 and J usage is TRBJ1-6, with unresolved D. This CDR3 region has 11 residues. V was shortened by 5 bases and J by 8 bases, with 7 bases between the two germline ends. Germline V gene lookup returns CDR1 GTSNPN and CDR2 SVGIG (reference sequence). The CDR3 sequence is CAWGDDSPLHF. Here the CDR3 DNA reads TGTGCCTGGGGAGACGATTCACCCCTCCACTTT.

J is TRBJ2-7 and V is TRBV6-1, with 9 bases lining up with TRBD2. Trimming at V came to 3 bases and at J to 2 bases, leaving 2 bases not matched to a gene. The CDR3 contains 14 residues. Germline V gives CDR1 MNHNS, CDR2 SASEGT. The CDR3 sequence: CASSELAGTYEQYF. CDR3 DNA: TGTGCCAGCAGTGAGCTAGCGGGGACCTACGAGCAGTACTTC.

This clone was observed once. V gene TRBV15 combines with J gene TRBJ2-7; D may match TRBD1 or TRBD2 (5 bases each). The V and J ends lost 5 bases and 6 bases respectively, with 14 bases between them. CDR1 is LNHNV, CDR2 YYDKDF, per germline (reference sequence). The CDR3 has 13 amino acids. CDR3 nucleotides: TGTGCCACCAGCCATTACCCGGGGCCCGAGCAGTACTTC. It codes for CATSHYPGPEQYF.

CDR3 in amino acids: CASSQDSRDTDEQYF. The CDR3, as DNA: TGCGCCAGCAGCCAAGATAGCCGGGACACAGACGAGCAGTACTTC. V usage is TRBV4-3 and J usage is TRBJ2-7, with TRBD1 as a possible D gene (6 bases). Germline CDR1 and CDR2: LGHNA and YSLEER. The CDR3 has 15 residues. V gave up 0 bases and J gave up 5 bases, with 14 bases separating them.

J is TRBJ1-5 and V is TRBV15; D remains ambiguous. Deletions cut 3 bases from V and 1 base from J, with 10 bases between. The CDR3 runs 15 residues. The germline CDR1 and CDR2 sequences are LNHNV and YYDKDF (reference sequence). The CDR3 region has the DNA TGTGCCACCAGCAGGCCCAGAAGAAGCAATCAGCCCCAGCATTTT. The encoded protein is CATSRPRRSNQPQHF.

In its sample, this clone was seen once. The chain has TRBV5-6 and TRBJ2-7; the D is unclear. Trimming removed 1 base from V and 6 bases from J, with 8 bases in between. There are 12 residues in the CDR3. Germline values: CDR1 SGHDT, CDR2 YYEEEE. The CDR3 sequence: CASSLPVGEQYF. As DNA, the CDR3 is TGTGCCAGCAGCTTGCCGGTTGGCGAGCAGTACTTC.

The CDR3, as DNA: TGTGCCAGCAGTGAATTGCCTACAGGGCAAGGGGATGGCTACACCTTC. Protein sequence: CASSELPTGQGDGYTF. The rearrangement uses TRBV2 and TRBJ1-2; D might be TRBD1 (6 bases). This CDR3 contains 16 residues. From germline, CDR1 is SNHLY and CDR2 FYNNEI. Trimming removed 2 bases from V and 6 bases from J, with 19 bases in between. The variable domain in full, completed from reference TRBV2 and TRBJ1-2, reads EPEVTQTPSHQVTQMGQEVILRCVPISNHLYFYWYRQILGQKVEFLVSFYNNEISEKSEIFDDQFSVERPDGSNFTLKIRSTKLEDSAMYFCASSELPTGQGDGYTFGSGTRLTVV.